This T cell receptor beta chain was profiled in a study of early T cells in non-severe SARS-CoV-2 infection. Study summary: Sequenced bulk RNA came from whole blood that was unsorted, and chains were unpaired. Notes on the study in general: Database matching using VDJdb favored anti-spike CD8 responses, with private and CD4 specificities left missing.

In its sample, this clonotype was seen many times. Its antigen remains unidentified. Each cDNA molecule carried a unique molecular identifier. From the 5' RACE reads, TCRdb called clonotypes with MiXCR, one entry per CDR3 protein. This table holds tens of thousands of distinct CDR3 sequences, about 5% found once. The specimen was whole blood. The clonotype originates from an adult who was a healthcare worker with PCR-confirmed SARS-CoV-2 infection or an uninfected control (not recorded which).

The CDR3 spells CASSLEAAANTDTQYF. CDR3 in DNA: TGTGCCAGCAGCTTAGAGGCAGCGGCAAACACAGATACGCAGTATTTT. The chain couples TRBV11-2 to TRBJ2-3; TRBD2 is a possible D gene (5 bases). The germline gives CDR1 SGHAT, CDR2 FQNNGV. V was shortened by 0 bases and J by 2 bases, with 12 bases between the two germline ends. The CDR3 loop spans 16 amino acids.